This record looks at one T cell receptor beta chain sequence and its context. This sample stems from a study of identical twins. MiXCR, applied by TCRdb to the 5' RACE reads, yields one record per CDR3 protein. The table shows 300,000 to 400,000 distinct CDR3 sequences, with roughly an eighth occurring only once. These data were also filed under a second study, of yellow fever vaccine responses in identical twins.

Sequenced: CD8+ T cells sorted from blood. The TCR comes from a young woman in good health.

The CDR3 reads CASETGGITEAFF. CDR3 sequence (DNA): TGTGCCAGCGAGACAGGGGGCATCACTGAAGCTTTCTTT. The chain employs TRBV11-2 and TRBJ1-1, with 10 bases matching TRBD1. Trimming at V came to 8 bases and at J to 4 bases, leaving 4 bases not matched to a gene. The CDR3 covers 13 residues. Germline CDR1 SGHAT, CDR2 FQNNGV.